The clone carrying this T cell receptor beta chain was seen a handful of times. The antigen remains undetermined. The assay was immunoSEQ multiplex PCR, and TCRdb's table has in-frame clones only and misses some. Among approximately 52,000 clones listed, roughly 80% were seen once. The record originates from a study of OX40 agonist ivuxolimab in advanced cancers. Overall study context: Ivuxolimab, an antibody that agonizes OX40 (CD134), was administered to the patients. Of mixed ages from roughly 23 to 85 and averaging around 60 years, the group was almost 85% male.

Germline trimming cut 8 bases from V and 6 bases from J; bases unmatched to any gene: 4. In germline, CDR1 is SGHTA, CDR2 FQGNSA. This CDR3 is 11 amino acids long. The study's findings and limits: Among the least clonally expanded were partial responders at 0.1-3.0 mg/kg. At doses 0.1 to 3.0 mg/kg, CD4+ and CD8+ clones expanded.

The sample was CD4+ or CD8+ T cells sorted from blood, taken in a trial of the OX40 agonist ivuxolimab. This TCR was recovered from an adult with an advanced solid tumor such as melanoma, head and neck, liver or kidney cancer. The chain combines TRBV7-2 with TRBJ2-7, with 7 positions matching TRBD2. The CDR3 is CASGLGVEQYF. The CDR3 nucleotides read TGTGCCAGCGGACTAGGGGTCGAGCAGTACTTC.